A single sample is the source of the 19 T cell receptor beta chains below, sequenced in a study of cytomegalovirus exposure and HLA in healthy donors. In the PCR, 60 Vbeta and 13 Jbeta primers were used. Assay: immunoSEQ multiplex PCR; the TCRdb copy retains only in-frame clones and omits some. Found here are about 110,000 clones, 69% of them singletons; the top ten hold about 5%. Sequencing was performed on PBMCs. Receptors originate from a woman aged 70 to 79 in good health and CMV-seropositive.

The V gene is TRBV9, the J gene TRBJ1-4; TRBD1 matches at 10 bases. Germline loops: CDR1 SGDLS, CDR2 YYNGEE. The trim removed 4 bases at V and 2 bases at J, leaving 2 bases unmatched. The CDR3 runs to 15 residues. DNA for the CDR3: TGTGCCAGCAGCTCGACAGGGGGCACTAATGAAAAACTGTTTTTT. Protein sequence: CASSSTGGTNEKLFF.

The CDR3 DNA is TGTGCCAGCAGCCGGGGGGGTGACACCGGGGAGCTGTTTTTT. Its translation: CASSRGGDTGELFF. The chain combines TRBV11-3 with TRBJ2-2, with 8 bases aligning to TRBD2. There are 14 residues in the CDR3. Germline lookup yields CDR1 SGHNT and CDR2 YENEEA. The trim removed 5 bases at V and 3 bases at J, leaving 2 bases unmatched. Together with reference TRBV11-3 and TRBJ2-2, the CDR3 gives the full variable domain: EAGVVQSPRYKIIEKKQPVAFWCNPISGHNTLYWYLQNLGQGPELLIRYENEEAVDDSQLPKDRFSAERLKGVDSTLKIQPAELGDSAVYLCASSRGGDTGELFFGEGSRLTVL.

The chain has TRBV19 and TRBJ1-1; no definite D call. CDR1 and CDR2 from the germline V gene are LNHDA and SQIVND (reference sequence). The CDR3 runs 13 residues. V was pared by 5 bases and J by 3 bases, with 10 bases between. CDR3 amino acids: CASSPPRDTEAFF. DNA for the CDR3: TGTGCCAGTAGTCCCCCCCGGGACACTGAAGCTTTCTTT.

Of note for this clone: The same CDR3 also results from other DNA sequences found in this sample. The genes are TRBV7-2 and TRBJ2-7; 10 bases agree with TRBD2. The trim removed 4 bases at V and 2 bases at J, leaving 5 bases unmatched. This CDR3 has 15 residues. CDR1 and CDR2 from the germline V gene are SGHTA and FQGNSA. The DNA of the CDR3 is TGTGCCAGCAGCTCGCGGACTAGCGGAACCTACGAGCAGTACTTC. This encodes CASSSRTSGTYEQYF.

The chain carries TRBV13 and TRBJ1-1; D is ambiguous. In germline, CDR1 is PRHDT, CDR2 FYEKMQ (reference sequence). Trimming stripped 3 bases from V and 5 bases from J, with 13 bases between. The CDR3 is made up of 14 amino acids. CDR3 sequence (DNA): TGTGCCAGCAGCTTTGCGGGCGTCCGGACTGAAGCTTTCTTT. Residues: CASSFAGVRTEAFF.

This clone was seen only a few times. The rearrangement links TRBV19 to TRBJ1-2, with 8 bases matching TRBD1. This CDR3 is built from 15 residues. V was clipped by 7 bases and J by 4 bases; unmatched bases: 11. Germline V gene data show CDR1 as LNHDA and CDR2 as SQIVND (reference sequence). The CDR3 here is CASTLGTGILYGYTF. The CDR3 coding sequence is TGTGCCAGTACTCTCGGGACAGGAATTCTCTATGGCTACACCTTC.

This chain links TRBV7-9 with TRBJ1-1; D is unresolved. Germline CDR1 reads SEHNR; CDR2 reads FQNEAQ (reference sequence). The germline V and J ends were trimmed by 7 bases and 14 bases, with 17 bases remaining between them. The CDR3 runs to 11 residues. The CDR3 DNA sequence: TGTGCCAGCACCTTTGGCCCGGCGGCCTTCTTT. The encoded protein is CASTFGPAAFF.

The V call is TRBV30, the J call TRBJ2-6; 12 nucleotides line up with TRBD1. Unmatched junction bases numbered 7, after V lost 3 bases and J lost 4 bases. Germline-derived CDR1 and CDR2 are GTSNPN and SVGIG (reference sequence). The CDR3 consists of 17 residues. CDR3 amino acids: CAWRPGQGAHGANVLTF. CDR3 in DNA: TGTGCCTGGAGACCGGGACAGGGGGCGCACGGGGCCAACGTCCTGACTTTC.

This chain links TRBV6-5 with TRBJ2-7; 8 bases match TRBD1. V dropped 2 bases and J dropped 1; count of bases not matched to a gene: 1. The CDR3 has 14 residues. The germline CDR1 and CDR2 sequences are MNHEY and SVGAGI. The CDR3 DNA is TGTGCCAGCAGTTACGGGGACAGGTCCTACGAGCAGTACTTC. This encodes CASSYGDRSYEQYF.

The rearrangement joins TRBV18 to TRBJ2-7; possibly TRBD1 for D (6 bases). The germline CDR1 and CDR2 sequences are KGHSH and LQKENI. CDR3 length equals 15 residues. V was shortened by 3 bases and J by 5 bases, with 17 bases between the two germline ends. In DNA, the CDR3 is TGTGCCAGCTCACCCAGGGGACCCCAATCGGACGAGCAGTACTTC. Protein: CASSPRGPQSDEQYF.

The chain couples TRBV5-4 to TRBJ1-1, with TRBD1 matching 8 bases. With 0 bases clipped from V and 8 bases from J, the junction kept 0 bases outside the gene matches. Germline CDR1 SGHNT, CDR2 YYREEE (reference sequence). CDR3 size: 12 residues. The CDR3 DNA is TGTGCCAGCAGCTTGGGGACAGGGGAAGCTTTCTTT. Amino acids: CASSLGTGEAFF.

The rearrangement uses TRBV7-8 and TRBJ1-2; TRBD1 agrees at 8 bases. Trimming removed 2 bases from V and 2 bases from J; junction bases left unmatched: 1. Germline CDR1 is SGHVS and CDR2 is FQNEAQ. The CDR3 is 14 amino acids. CDR3 in DNA: TGTGCCAGCAGCTTATCAGGGGGCAACTATGGCTACACCTTC. It specifies CASSLSGGNYGYTF.

The chain has TRBV19 and TRBJ1-2; 10 nucleotides line up with TRBD1. This CDR3 has 15 amino acids. V dropped 6 bases and J dropped 7; count of bases not matched to a gene: 11. The germline gives CDR1 LNHDA, CDR2 SQIVND (reference sequence). The CDR3 DNA sequence: TGTGCCAGTAGGGGGACAGGGGATCCGGGGTCTGGCTACACCTTC. Translating gives CASRGTGDPGSGYTF.

The chain links TRBV4-3 to TRBJ2-3; D is unclear. Deletions cut 0 bases from V and 4 bases from J, with 14 bases between. The length of the CDR3 is 16 residues. Germline-derived CDR1 and CDR2 are LGHNA and YSLEER. CDR3 DNA: TGCGCCAGCAGCCAAGAAGTTTCGTGGAGCGCAGATACGCAGTATTTT. As protein: CASSQEVSWSADTQYF.

V and J are TRBV6-6 and TRBJ2-5; D might be TRBD2 (6 bases). Gene TRBJ2-7 matches the end of the DNA better, so the J call may be wrong. This CDR3 is 15 amino acids long. Germline-derived CDR1 and CDR2 are MNHNY and SVGAGI (reference sequence). The CDR3 bases are TGTGCCAGCAGCGCTGTTGGTAGCGGTCCCTACGAGCAGTACTTC. Amino acid sequence: CASSAVGSGPYEQYF.

The genes are TRBV2 and TRBJ1-2; 9 nucleotides match TRBD1. Germline V gives CDR1 SNHLY, CDR2 FYNNEI. The ends lost 6 bases at V and 8 bases at J; junction bases unmatched: 7. This CDR3 is built from 13 residues. The CDR3, as DNA: TGTGCCAGCAGGGTGGGACAGGGACAAGGCTACACCTTC. This encodes CASRVGQGQGYTF.

CDR3 bases: TGTGCCAGCTCCCTCCGGGGTAACTATGGCTACACCTTC. Its protein is CASSLRGNYGYTF. This chain connects TRBV19 to TRBJ1-2; D call uncertain. The V end was cut by 9 bases, the J end by 1 base, with 12 bases between. Germline lookup yields CDR1 LNHDA and CDR2 SQIVND (reference sequence). CDR3 length: 13 residues. Complete variable domain (other parts from reference TRBV19 and TRBJ1-2): DGGITQSPKYLFRKEGQNVTLSCEQNLNHDAMYWYRQDPGQGLRLIYYSQIVNDFQKGDIAEGYSVSREKKESFPLTVTSAQKNPTAFYLCASSLRGNYGYTFGSGTRLTVV.

This chain links TRBV7-2 with TRBJ2-7; possible D gene TRBD1, 6 bases. The CDR3 loop spans 15 amino acids. Germline V lookup: CDR1 SGHTA, CDR2 FQGNSA. Trimming shortened V by 0 bases and J by 0 bases, and 9 bases separated the two germline ends. The CDR3 is CASSLAGAFSYEQYF. For the CDR3, the DNA is TGTGCCAGCAGCTTAGCGGGGGCTTTCTCCTACGAGCAGTACTTC.

This chain uses TRBV5-1 with TRBJ1-2, with 7 bases that match TRBD1. Germline V gene sequence: CDR1 SGHRS, CDR2 YFSETQ. The CDR3 extends over 13 amino acids. V dropped 5 bases and J dropped 4; count of bases not matched to a gene: 5. The CDR3 reads CASRPQGGYGYTF. The CDR3 bases are TGCGCCAGCAGGCCCCAGGGGGGCTATGGCTACACCTTC.